The 23 T cell receptor beta chains below come from one sample, sequenced in a study of cytomegalovirus exposure and HLA in healthy donors. In the PCR, 60 Vbeta and 13 Jbeta primers were used. TCRdb's table, derived via immunoSEQ multiplex PCR, lists solely in-frame clones and lacks some. The sample holds over 95,000 clones, 67% seen once. Material: PBMCs. The origin of the receptors is a young man in good health and CMV-seropositive.

This clone has more than one count but fewer than ten. CDR3 nucleotides: TGTGCCAGTAGGACGGGACAGTTAAACAATCAGCCCCAGCATTTT. Translating it yields CASRTGQLNNQPQHF. This chain links TRBV19 with TRBJ1-5, with 7 bases that match TRBD1. Germline CDR1 reads LNHDA; CDR2 reads SQIVND (reference sequence). Losses at the gene ends were 6 bases for V and 3 bases for J; bases not matched to a gene: 8. CDR3 size: 15 residues.

The CDR3 nucleotides read TGTGCCTGGAGTCGGGACTCTCACAATGAGCAGTTCTTC. It is translated as CAWSRDSHNEQFF. V is TRBV30 and J is TRBJ2-1; a weak D match, TRBD2 (6 bases). The CDR3 runs 13 residues. Germline lookup yields CDR1 GTSNPN and CDR2 SVGIG (reference sequence). V was cut by 2 bases and J by 5 bases, with 10 bases left in between.

This rearrangement joins TRBV28 to TRBJ2-7, with TRBD1 matching over 11 bases. Germline trimming cut 4 bases from V and 6 bases from J; bases unmatched to any gene: 11. This CDR3 has 16 amino acids. In germline, CDR1 is MDHEN, CDR2 SYDVKM. CDR3 in amino acids: CASSSNLGTGGREQYV. DNA of the CDR3: TGTGCCAGCAGTTCAAACCTCGGGACAGGGGGTCGCGAGCAGTACGTC.

The chain couples TRBV30 to TRBJ2-5, with 11 bases matching TRBD2. The J call is in doubt because the DNA end fits TRBJ2-7 better. Germline CDR1 is GTSNPN and CDR2 is SVGIG (reference sequence). The length of the CDR3 is 14 residues. The CDR3 is CAWGSGLAGHEQYF. Here the CDR3 DNA reads TGTGCCTGGGGCTCCGGACTAGCGGGCCACGAGCAGTACTTC.

This clone has only one observation. The rearrangement uses TRBV28 and TRBJ1-1; maybe TRBD1 (5 bases). Germline lookup yields CDR1 MDHEN and CDR2 SYDVKM. Between the trimmed V and J ends, which lost 6 bases and 6 bases, there was a span of 17 bases. The CDR3 extends over 14 amino acids. The CDR3 spells CASREGADTPEAFF. The CDR3 DNA reads as TGTGCCAGCAGAGAAGGGGCTGATACCCCTGAAGCTTTCTTT.

This chain connects TRBV7-9 to TRBJ2-7, with 11 positions matching TRBD1. The CDR3 has 16 amino acids. Trimming cost V 1 base and J 3 bases; bases outside gene matches: 5. From germline, CDR1 is SEHNR and CDR2 FQNEAQ (reference sequence). The CDR3 nucleotides read TGTGCCAGCAGCTTAGGTTTTGGGACAGGGGGCTACGAGCAGTACTTC. It is translated as CASSLGFGTGGYEQYF.

This clone has only a few counts. The chain uses TRBV6-1 and TRBJ1-6, with 8 bases aligning to TRBD1. With V trimmed by 2 bases and J by 10 bases, 13 bases remained unmatched. The CDR3 runs 17 residues. Looked up from germline, CDR1 is MNHNS and CDR2 is SASEGT. The chain's CDR3 is CASSESWDRKKASPLHF. CDR3 nucleotides: TGTGCCAGCAGTGAATCTTGGGACAGGAAAAAGGCCTCACCCCTCCACTTT.

The rearrangement uses TRBV5-1 and TRBJ1-3; D not certain. The V end was cut by 0 bases, the J end by 0 bases, with 10 bases between. This CDR3 has 16 residues. Germline V gene data show CDR1 as SGHRS and CDR2 as YFSETQ. The CDR3 sequence: CASSLDLRVSGNTIYF. CDR3 coding DNA: TGCGCCAGCAGCTTGGACCTTCGGGTCTCTGGAAACACCATATATTTT.

This clone was counted between two and nine times. V usage is TRBV28 and J usage is TRBJ2-7, with a tentative D call TRBD2 (6 bases). Germline values: CDR1 MDHEN, CDR2 SYDVKM. The CDR3 has 14 residues. The ends were cut back, 5 bases at V and 2 bases at J, with 13 bases in the middle. The CDR3 is CASSRGTTPYEQYF. In DNA, the CDR3 is TGTGCCAGCAGTCGCGGGACGACCCCCTACGAGCAGTACTTC.

Only a few counts were recorded for this clone. The V and J genes are TRBV7-9 and TRBJ2-7; 9 bases are a match to TRBD1. Germline V gene lookup returns CDR1 SEHNR and CDR2 FQNEAQ (reference sequence). Trimming removed 2 bases from V and 3 bases from J; junction bases left unmatched: 8. The CDR3 extends over 16 amino acids. This chain's CDR3 is CASSLWPRDRDYEQYV. The CDR3 DNA sequence: TGTGCCAGCAGCTTATGGCCCCGGGACAGGGACTACGAGCAGTACGTC.

The sample holds a few counts of this clone. This chain links TRBV28 with TRBJ2-3; 7 bases match TRBD2. Germline loops: CDR1 MDHEN, CDR2 SYDVKM. The CDR3 has 17 amino acids. Germline trimming cut 6 bases from V and 0 bases from J; bases unmatched to any gene: 12. The CDR3 protein is CASSDPLTSPSTDTQYF. The CDR3 DNA follows: TGTGCCAGCAGCGATCCCCTGACTAGCCCTAGCACAGATACGCAGTATTTT.

The rearrangement joins TRBV28 to TRBJ1-5; D ambiguous. Germline lookup yields CDR1 MDHEN and CDR2 SYDVKM. The CDR3 loop spans 13 amino acids. V lost 5 bases to trimming and J lost 6 bases, with 11 bases between them. DNA of the CDR3: TGTGCCAGCAGTCCGCGGGGTGGTCAGCCCCAGCATTTT. Amino acid sequence: CASSPRGGQPQHF.

The chain couples TRBV6-5 to TRBJ2-3, with 9 bases that match TRBD1. Trimming took 2 bases from V and 4 from J; bases not matched to a gene: 4. Looked up from germline, CDR1 is MNHEY and CDR2 is SVGAGI. CDR3 length: 15 amino acids. CDR3 bases: TGTGCCAGCAGTTACCTAAGGACAGGGGCAGATACGCAGTATTTT. As protein: CASSYLRTGADTQYF.

Worth noting for this clone: Other DNA sequences in the same sample also yield this CDR3. The rearrangement links TRBV5-1 to TRBJ1-6; D is possibly TRBD1 (5 bases). CDR1 and CDR2 from the germline V gene are SGHRS and YFSETQ. Between the trimmed V and J ends, which lost 0 bases and 6 bases, there was a span of 7 bases. The CDR3 contains 14 residues. CDR3 coding DNA: TGCGCCAGCAGCTTGGGGCAGGGTAATTCACCCCTCCACTTT. This codes for CASSLGQGNSPLHF.

The chain joins TRBV5-1 to TRBJ2-4, with D tentatively TRBD2 (6 bases). The CDR3 runs to 16 residues. Per germline, CDR1 SGHRS and CDR2 YFSETQ. Trimming stripped 4 bases from V and 8 bases from J, with 22 bases between. The CDR3 reads CASSHGGGGSWDIQYF. The CDR3 region has the DNA TGCGCCAGCAGCCACGGTGGTGGGGGGAGCTGGGACATTCAGTACTTC.

The V call is TRBV6-5, the J call TRBJ1-2, with 9 bases matching TRBD1. CDR1 is MNHEY, CDR2 SVGAGI, per germline. The CDR3 extends over 15 amino acids. The ends lost 1 base at V and 4 bases at J; junction bases unmatched: 4. The CDR3 spells CASSYFRTGVYGYTF. In DNA form, the CDR3 reads TGTGCCAGCAGTTACTTCCGGACAGGGGTCTATGGCTACACCTTC.

V usage is TRBV4-2 and J usage is TRBJ2-1; 12 bases are a match to TRBD2. The CDR3 sequence is 17 residues long. Germline V lookup: CDR1 LGHNA, CDR2 YNFKEQ. The V gene end was trimmed by 5 bases and the J gene end by 7 bases; junction bases not matched to a gene: 12. CDR3 protein: CASSFRLAGVPGNEQFF. The CDR3, as DNA: TGTGCCAGCAGCTTCCGACTAGCGGGGGTCCCGGGGAATGAGCAGTTCTTC.

The chain uses TRBV19 and TRBJ2-2; D might be TRBD2 (6 bases). CDR3 length equals 13 residues. Germline V gene lookup returns CDR1 LNHDA and CDR2 SQIVND (reference sequence). The germline V and J ends were trimmed by 3 bases and 5 bases, with 7 bases remaining between them. In DNA, the CDR3 is TGTGCCAGTAGTATGGGAGGAACCGGGGAGCTGTTTTTT. Amino acid sequence: CASSMGGTGELFF.

This chain joins TRBV10-3 and TRBJ1-1; D not certain. The V end lost 11 bases, the J end lost 1 base, and 11 bases lay between the germline ends. Germline CDR1 is ENHRY and CDR2 is SYGVKD. The CDR3 length is 12 residues. CDR3 DNA: TGTGCCTCCGAGGGCAGGAACACTGAAGCTTTCTTT. It codes for CASEGRNTEAFF.

This clone was detected once. This chain uses TRBV11-3 with TRBJ1-1; D unresolved. Germline-derived CDR1 and CDR2 are SGHNT and YENEEA. The CDR3 totals 14 residues. V was cut by 3 bases and J by 11 bases, with 19 bases left in between. CDR3 nucleotide sequence: TGTGCCAGCAGCTTTCCTTCCCTATCAGGAGGGGCTTTCTTT. The encoded protein is CASSFPSLSGGAFF. The whole variable domain, filled in from reference TRBV11-3 and TRBJ1-1, reads EAGVVQSPRYKIIEKKQPVAFWCNPISGHNTLYWYLQNLGQGPELLIRYENEEAVDDSQLPKDRFSAERLKGVDSTLKIQPAELGDSAVYLCASSFPSLSGGAFFGQGTRLTVV.

This sequence joins TRBV5-1 and TRBJ2-2, with 8 nucleotides matching TRBD1. Unmatched junction bases numbered 7, after V lost 0 bases and J lost 6 bases. The CDR3 contains 16 residues. The germline CDR1 and CDR2 sequences are SGHRS and YFSETQ. The chain's CDR3 is CASSLEVQGAAGELFF. CDR3 in DNA: TGCGCCAGCAGCTTGGAGGTTCAGGGGGCCGCCGGGGAGCTGTTTTTT. Full variable domain (rest looked up from reference TRBV5-1 and TRBJ2-2): KAGVTQTPRYLIKTRGQQVTLSCSPISGHRSVSWYQQTPGQGLQFLFEYFSETQRNKGNFPGRFSGRQFSNSRSEMNVSTLELGDSALYLCASSLEVQGAAGELFFGEGSRLTVL.

J is TRBJ1-6 and V is TRBV15; no clear D gene. The CDR3 is made up of 13 amino acids. The germline CDR1 and CDR2 sequences are LNHNV and YYDKDF (reference sequence). Trimming removed 3 bases at V and 6 bases at J, with 6 bases between. The CDR3 loop reads CATSREVNSPLHF. In DNA, the CDR3 is TGTGCCACCAGCAGGGAGGTTAATTCACCCCTCCACTTT.

The chain combines TRBV6-6 with TRBJ2-2; D gene unclear. CDR1 is MNHNY, CDR2 SVGAGI, per germline (reference sequence). V lost 3 bases and J 3 bases, leaving 8 bases between the germline ends. The CDR3 totals 14 residues. CDR3 loop: CASSYAGYTGELFF. In nucleotides, the CDR3 is TGTGCCAGCAGTTATGCCGGGTACACCGGGGAGCTGTTTTTT.